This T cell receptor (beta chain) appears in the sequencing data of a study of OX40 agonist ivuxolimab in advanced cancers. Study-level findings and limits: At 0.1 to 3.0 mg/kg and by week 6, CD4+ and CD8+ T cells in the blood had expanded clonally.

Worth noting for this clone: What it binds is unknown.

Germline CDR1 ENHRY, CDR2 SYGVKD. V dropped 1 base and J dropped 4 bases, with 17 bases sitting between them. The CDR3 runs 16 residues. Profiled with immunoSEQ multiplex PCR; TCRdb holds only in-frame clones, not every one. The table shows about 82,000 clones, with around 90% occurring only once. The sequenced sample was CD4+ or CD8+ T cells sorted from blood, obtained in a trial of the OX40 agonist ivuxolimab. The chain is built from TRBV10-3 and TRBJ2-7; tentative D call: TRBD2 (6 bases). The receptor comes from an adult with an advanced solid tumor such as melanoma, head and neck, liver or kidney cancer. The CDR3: CAISEFAEGPLYEQYF. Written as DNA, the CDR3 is TGTGCCATCAGTGAGTTTGCGGAGGGGCCCTTATACGAGCAGTACTTC.